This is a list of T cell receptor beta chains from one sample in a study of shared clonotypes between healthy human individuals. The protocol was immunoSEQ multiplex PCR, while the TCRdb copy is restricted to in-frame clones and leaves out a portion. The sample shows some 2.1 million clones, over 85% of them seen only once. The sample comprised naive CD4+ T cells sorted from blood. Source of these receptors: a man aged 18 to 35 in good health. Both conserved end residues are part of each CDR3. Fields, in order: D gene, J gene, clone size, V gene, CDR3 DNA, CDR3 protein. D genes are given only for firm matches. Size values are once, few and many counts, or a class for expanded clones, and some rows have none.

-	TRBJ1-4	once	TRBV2	TGTGCCAGCAACCCGCGGTCGGGAGGGGAAAAACTGTTTTTT	CASNPRSGGEKLFF
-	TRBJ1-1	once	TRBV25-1	TGTGCCAGCAGTGATATCCAGGGCCCTGAAGCTTTCTTT	CASSDIQGPEAFF
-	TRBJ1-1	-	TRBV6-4	TGTGCCAGCAAGGTTAGGGAGGGGAACACTGAAGCTTTCTTT	CASKVREGNTEAFF
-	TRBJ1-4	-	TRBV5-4	TGTGCCAGCAGCTCCAAGGGGAATGAAAAACTGTTTTTT	CASSSKGNEKLFF
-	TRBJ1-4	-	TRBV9	TGTGCCAGCAGCGTAGCGGCAGGTGCAAATGAAAAACTGTTTTTT	CASSVAAGANEKLFF
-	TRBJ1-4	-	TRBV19	TGTGCCAGTAGTATCTCTGGGCAGTATGAAAAACTGTTTTTT	CASSISGQYEKLFF
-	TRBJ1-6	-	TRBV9	TGTGCCAGCAGCGTGGGGTCGTCCTATAATTCACCCCTCCACTTT	CASSVGSSYNSPLHF
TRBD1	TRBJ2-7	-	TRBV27	TGTGCCAGCAGGGGGGACAGGGCCCACGAGCAGTACTTC	CASRGDRAHEQYF
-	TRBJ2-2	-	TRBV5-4	TGTGCCAGCAGCTTGTTCGGGAACACCGGGGAGCTGTTTTTT	CASSLFGNTGELFF
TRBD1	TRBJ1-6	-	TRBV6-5	TGTGCCAGCACTATCGTAAGGGGGCCCAATTCACCCCTCCACTTT	CASTIVRGPNSPLHF
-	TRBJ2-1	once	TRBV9	TGTGCCAGCAGCTCTCGCGGAGCCCAGATGAATGAGCAGTTCTTC	CASSSRGAQMNEQFF
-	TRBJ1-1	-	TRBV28	TGTGCCAGCAGTTTATGGAGACAGGAAGCTTTCTTT	CASSLWRQEAFF
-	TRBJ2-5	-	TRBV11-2	TGTGCCAGCAGCTCTCCAAAAGGGACCCAGTACTTC	CASSSPKGTQYF
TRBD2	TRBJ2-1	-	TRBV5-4	TGTGCCAGCAGCTCCCTTAGCGGGAAGTCTAACAATGAGCAGTTCTTC	CASSSLSGKSNNEQFF
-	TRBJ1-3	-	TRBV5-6	TGTGCCAGCAGCTTGGGCAGTCCTGTTGGAAACACCATATATTTT	CASSLGSPVGNTIYF
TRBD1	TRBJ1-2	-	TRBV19	TGTGCCAGTAGTACAGGGGGCAACTATGGCTACACCTTC	CASSTGGNYGYTF
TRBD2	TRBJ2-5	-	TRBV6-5	TGTGCCAGCAGGGACGCGGGACTACAAGAGACCCAGTACTTC	CASRDAGLQETQYF
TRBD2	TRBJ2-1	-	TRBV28	TGTGCCAGCAGTTTAGTGACTAGCGGGGGACTACAACGGTACGCGGTCTTC	CASSLVTSGGLQRYAVF
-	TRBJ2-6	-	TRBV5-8	TGTGCCAGCCGGATGTCTCATCCACAAAGTCGGGCCAACGTCCTGACTTTC	CASRMSHPQSRANVLTF
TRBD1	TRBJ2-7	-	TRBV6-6	TGTGCCAGCAGTTACGTTGTCAGGGGGCCCTACGAGCAGTACTTC	CASSYVVRGPYEQYF